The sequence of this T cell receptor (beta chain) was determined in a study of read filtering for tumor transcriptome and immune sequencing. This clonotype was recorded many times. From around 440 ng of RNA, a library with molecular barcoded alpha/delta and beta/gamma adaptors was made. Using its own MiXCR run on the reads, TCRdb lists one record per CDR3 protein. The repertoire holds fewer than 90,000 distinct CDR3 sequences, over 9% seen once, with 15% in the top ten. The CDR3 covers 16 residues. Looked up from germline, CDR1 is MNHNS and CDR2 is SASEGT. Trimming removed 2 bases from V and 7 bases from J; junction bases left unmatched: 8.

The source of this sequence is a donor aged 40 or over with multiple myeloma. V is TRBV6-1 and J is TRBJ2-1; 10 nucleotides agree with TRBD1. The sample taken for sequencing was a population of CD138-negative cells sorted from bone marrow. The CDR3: CASSEIPDRGGNEQFF. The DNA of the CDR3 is TGTGCCAGCAGTGAAATCCCGGACAGGGGGGGTAATGAGCAGTTCTTC.